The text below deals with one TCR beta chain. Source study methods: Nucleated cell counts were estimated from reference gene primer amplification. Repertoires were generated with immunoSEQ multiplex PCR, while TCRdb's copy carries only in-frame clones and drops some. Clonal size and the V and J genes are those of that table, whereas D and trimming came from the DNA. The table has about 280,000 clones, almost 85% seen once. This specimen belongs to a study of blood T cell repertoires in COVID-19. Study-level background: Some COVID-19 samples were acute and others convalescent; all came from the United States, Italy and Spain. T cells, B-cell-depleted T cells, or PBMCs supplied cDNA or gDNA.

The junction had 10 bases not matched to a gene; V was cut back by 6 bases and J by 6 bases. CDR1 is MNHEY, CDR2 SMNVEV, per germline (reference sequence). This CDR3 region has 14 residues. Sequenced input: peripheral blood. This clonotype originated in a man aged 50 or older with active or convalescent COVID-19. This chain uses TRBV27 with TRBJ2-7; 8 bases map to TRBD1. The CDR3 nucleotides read TGTGCCAGCAGACGGCAGGGGGCTCAGGGCGAGCAGTACTTC. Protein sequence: CASRRQGAQGEQYF.